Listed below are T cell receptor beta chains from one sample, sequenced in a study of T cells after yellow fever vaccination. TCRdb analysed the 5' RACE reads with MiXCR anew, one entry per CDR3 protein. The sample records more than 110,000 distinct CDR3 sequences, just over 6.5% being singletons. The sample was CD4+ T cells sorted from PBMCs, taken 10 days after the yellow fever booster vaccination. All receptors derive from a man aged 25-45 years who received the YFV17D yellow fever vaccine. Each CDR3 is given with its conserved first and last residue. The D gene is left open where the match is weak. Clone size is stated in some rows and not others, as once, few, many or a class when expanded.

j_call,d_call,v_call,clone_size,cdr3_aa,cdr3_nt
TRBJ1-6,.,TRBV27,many,CASSGLLSHSPLHF,TGTGCCAGCAGCGGGCTACTCAGCCATTCACCCCTCCACTTT
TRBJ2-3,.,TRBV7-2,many,CASSFAQHTDTQYF,TGTGCCAGCAGCTTCGCACAGCATACAGATACGCAGTATTTT
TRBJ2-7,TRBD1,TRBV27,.,CASKGPGQGAREQYF,TGTGCCAGCAAAGGGCCGGGACAGGGGGCGAGGGAGCAGTACTTC
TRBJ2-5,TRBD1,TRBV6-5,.,CASSNRDRTYF,TGTGCCAGCTCCAACCGGGACAGGACGTACTTC
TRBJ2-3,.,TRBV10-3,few,CAISVGSEDTQYF,TGTGCCATCAGTGTCGGATCGGAAGATACGCAGTATTTT
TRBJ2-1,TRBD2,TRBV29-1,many,CSVEGSLAAYNEQFF,TGCAGCGTTGAAGGAAGTCTAGCGGCCTACAATGAGCAGTTCTTC
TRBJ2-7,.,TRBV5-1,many,CASSGQGGTLPYEQYF,TGCGCCAGCAGCGGTCAAGGAGGGACTCTTCCCTACGAGCAGTACTTC
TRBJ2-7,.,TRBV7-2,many,CASSAGRGAYYEQYF,TGTGCCAGCAGCGCAGGCAGGGGTGCATACTACGAGCAGTACTTC
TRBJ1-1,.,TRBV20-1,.,CSARAGAESRGAFF,TGCAGTGCTAGAGCTGGGGCGGAATCTCGGGGAGCTTTCTTT
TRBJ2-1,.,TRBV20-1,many,CSAGAVGGEQFF,TGCAGTGCCGGAGCGGTGGGAGGTGAGCAGTTCTTC
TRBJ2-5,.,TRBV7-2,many,CASSGLRVGETQYF,TGTGCCAGCAGCGGACTGCGAGTGGGAGAGACCCAGTACTTC
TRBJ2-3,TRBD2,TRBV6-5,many,CASSRAHSGLAPTDTQYF,TGTGCCAGCAGCCGCGCCCACTCGGGACTAGCGCCTACAGATACGCAGTATTTT
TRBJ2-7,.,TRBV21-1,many,CASSKRSGGREQYF,TGTGCCAGCAGCAAACGGTCAGGGGGCCGGGAGCAGTACTTC
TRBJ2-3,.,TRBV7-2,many,CASSQSPLDTQYF,TGTGCCAGCAGCCAATCCCCACTCGATACGCAGTATTTT
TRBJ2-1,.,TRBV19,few,CASSRDFVNNEQFF,TGTGCCAGCTCCCGGGACTTTGTGAACAATGAGCAGTTCTTC
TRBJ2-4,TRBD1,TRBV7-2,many,CASSLLFDRGKNIQYF,TGTGCCAGCAGCTTACTGTTCGACAGGGGCAAAAACATTCAGTACTTC
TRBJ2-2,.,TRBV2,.,CASSGSGSTGELFF,TGTGCCAGCAGTGGATCGGGGAGCACCGGGGAGCTGTTTTTT
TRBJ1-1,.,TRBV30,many,CAWSSVGGNTEAFF,TGTGCCTGGAGTTCGGTTGGCGGGAACACTGAAGCTTTCTTT
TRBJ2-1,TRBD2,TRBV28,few,CASKEAGAHWKFF,TGTGCCAGCAAGGAGGCGGGAGCCCACTGGAAGTTCTTC
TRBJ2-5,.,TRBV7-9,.,CASGFGGTQETQYF,TGTGCCAGCGGCTTCGGGGGAACCCAAGAGACCCAGTACTTC
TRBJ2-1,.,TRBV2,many,CASEIQGLGNEQFF,TGTGCCAGCGAGATACAGGGACTGGGAAATGAGCAGTTCTTC
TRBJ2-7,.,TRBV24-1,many,CATSDSSRESGPQYF,TGTGCCACCAGTGATTCGAGCAGGGAGTCAGGACCGCAGTACTTC
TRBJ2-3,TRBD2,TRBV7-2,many,CASSLLTSGTDTQYF,TGTGCCAGCAGCCTGCTGACTAGCGGCACAGATACGCAGTATTTT
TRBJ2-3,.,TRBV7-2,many,CASSAGNGGRDTQYF,TGTGCCAGCAGCGCAGGAAACGGGGGAAGGGATACGCAGTATTTT
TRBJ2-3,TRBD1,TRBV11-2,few,CASSLSQGAYTQYF,TGTGCCAGCAGCTTAAGTCAGGGGGCATACACGCAGTATTTT
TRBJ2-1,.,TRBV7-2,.,CASSLVRDSIYNEQFF,TGTGCCAGCAGCTTAGTCCGGGACTCGATTTACAATGAGCAGTTCTTC
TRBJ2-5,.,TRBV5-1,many,CASSLAAGGLETQYF,TGCGCCAGCAGCTTGGCTGCCGGCGGGTTGGAGACCCAGTACTTC
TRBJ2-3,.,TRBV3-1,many,CASSRSESTDTQYF,TGTGCCAGCAGCCGTAGCGAATCCACAGATACGCAGTATTTT